This TCR beta chain was recovered during a study of T cells in Graves' hyperthyroidism and ophthalmopathy. Clinical symptoms, serum thyroxine, TRAb, thyroid ultrasound and orbital computed tomography informed diagnoses. This clonotype was seen many times. RNA transcripts gave rise to amplified TCR beta CDR3 regions. The HTBI primer set drove a first-round RT-PCR of the TCR CDR3. TCRdb ran MiXCR on the multiplex PCR reads and lists one entry per CDR3 protein. The sample has 450,000 to 700,000 distinct CDR3 sequences; about half are singletons. Germline CDR1 is SEHNR and CDR2 is FQNEAQ (reference sequence). V dropped 4 bases and J dropped 0 bases, with 15 bases sitting between them. This CDR3 is built from 16 residues.

The chain has TRBV7-9 and TRBJ1-2; D gene ambiguous. This receptor was identified in an adult woman with Graves' disease, either hyperthyroidism or ophthalmopathy (not recorded which). Sequencing input: peripheral blood or thyroid tissue (not recorded which). DNA for the CDR3: TGTGCCAGCAGCTCAATCGGCCACCGAGCTAACTATGGCTACACCTTC. It encodes CASSSIGHRANYGYTF.